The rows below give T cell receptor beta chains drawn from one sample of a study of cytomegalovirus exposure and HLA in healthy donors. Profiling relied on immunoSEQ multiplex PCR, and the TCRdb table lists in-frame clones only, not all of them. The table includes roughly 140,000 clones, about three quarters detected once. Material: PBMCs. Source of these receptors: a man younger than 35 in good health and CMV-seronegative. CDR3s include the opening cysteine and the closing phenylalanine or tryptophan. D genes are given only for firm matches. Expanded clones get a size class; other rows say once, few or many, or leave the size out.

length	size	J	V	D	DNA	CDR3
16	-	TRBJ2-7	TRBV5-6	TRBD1	TGTGCCAGCAGCTCGTCATCGGGACAGGGGGCCGGAGAGCAGTACTTC	CASSSSSGQGAGEQYF
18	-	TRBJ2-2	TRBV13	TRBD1	TGTGCCAGCAGCTCGCGTAAACGACAGGGGCTAAACACCGGGGAGCTGTTTTTT	CASSSRKRQGLNTGELFF
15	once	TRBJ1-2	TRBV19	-	TGTGCCAGTAGGGCGCAGGGCAGGGCGGACTATGGCTACACCTTC	CASRAQGRADYGYTF
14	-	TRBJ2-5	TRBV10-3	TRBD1	TGTGCCATCAGTGGGACAGGGGGACGGGAGACCCAGTACTTC	CAISGTGGRETQYF
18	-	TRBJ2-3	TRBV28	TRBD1	TGTGCCAGCAGTTGGGACAGGGAAAAGTCCACTCCACCAGATACGCAGTATTTT	CASSWDREKSTPPDTQYF
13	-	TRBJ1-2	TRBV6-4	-	TGTGCCAGCAGTGGTTGGGGGGGACGTGGCTACACCTTC	CASSGWGGRGYTF
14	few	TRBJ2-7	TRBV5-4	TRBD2	TGTGCCAGCAGCCCCCCGGGGAGGGCCTACGAGCAGTACTTC	CASSPPGRAYEQYF
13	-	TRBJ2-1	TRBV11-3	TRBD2	TGTGCCAGCACTCCGGGGGGACCCAATGAGCAGTTCTTC	CASTPGGPNEQFF
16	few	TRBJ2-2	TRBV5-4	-	TGTGCCAGCAGCCCCCCCGAGACAGGGAACACCGGGGAGCTGTTTTTT	CASSPPETGNTGELFF
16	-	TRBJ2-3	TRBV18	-	TGTGCCAGCTCACCACTAGCACGAAAAAGCACAGATACGCAGTATTTT	CASSPLARKSTDTQYF
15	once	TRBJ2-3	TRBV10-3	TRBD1	TGTGCCATCAGCGACTCAGGGGGCTTGACAGATACGCAGTATTTT	CAISDSGGLTDTQYF
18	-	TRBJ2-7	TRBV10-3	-	TGTGCCATCAGTGAGACCCTACCGCCAGCGGGCCACTCCTACGAGCAGTACTTC	CAISETLPPAGHSYEQYF
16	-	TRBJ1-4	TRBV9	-	TGTGCCAGCAGCGTAGCACAGGGATCCGTTAATGAAAAACTGTTTTTT	CASSVAQGSVNEKLFF
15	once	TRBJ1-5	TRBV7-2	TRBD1	TGTGCCAGCAGCTTTTCCGGACAGGGGAGTCAGCCCCAGCATTTT	CASSFSGQGSQPQHF
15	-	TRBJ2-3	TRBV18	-	TGTGCCAGCTCACCACTGAGGGTTAGCACAGATACGCAGTATTTT	CASSPLRVSTDTQYF
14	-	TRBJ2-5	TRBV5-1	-	TGCGCCAGCAGCTTGGCCGTGGGAGGAGAGACCCAGTACTTC	CASSLAVGGETQYF
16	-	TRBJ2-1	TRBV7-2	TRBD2	TGTGCCAGCAGCTTAGGTCGACTAGCGGGAGACAATGAGCAGTTCTTC	CASSLGRLAGDNEQFF
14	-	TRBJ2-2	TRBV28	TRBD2	TGTGCCAGCAGGGGACTAGCGGTCACCGGGGAGCTGTTTTTT	CASRGLAVTGELFF
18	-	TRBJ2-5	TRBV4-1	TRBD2	TGCGCCAGCAGCCGCTTCACCGGGACTAGCGGACAGCAAGAGACCCAGTACTTC	CASSRFTGTSGQQETQYF
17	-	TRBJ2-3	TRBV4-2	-	TGTGCCAGCAGCCAAGATGGAGGCGGGGCGGGCACAGATACGCAGTATTTT	CASSQDGGGAGTDTQYF
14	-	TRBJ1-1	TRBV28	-	TGTGCCAGCACCCCCGGACAGAGGAACACTGAAGCTTTCTTT	CASTPGQRNTEAFF
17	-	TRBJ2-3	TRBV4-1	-	TGCGCCAGCAGCCGAGGGGGAGGGTCGTGGAACACAGATACGCAGTATTTT	CASSRGGGSWNTDTQYF
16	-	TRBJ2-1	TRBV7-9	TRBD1	TGTGCCAGCAGCACGAACCGGGACAGGGTGCACAATGAGCAGTTCTTC	CASSTNRDRVHNEQFF
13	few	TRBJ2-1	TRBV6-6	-	TGTGCCAGCAGTTACTCGGAGAACAATGAGCAGTTCTTC	CASSYSENNEQFF
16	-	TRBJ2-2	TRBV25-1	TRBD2	TGTGCCAGCAGATATACTAGCGGAGGGAACACCGGGGAGCTGTTTTTT	CASRYTSGGNTGELFF
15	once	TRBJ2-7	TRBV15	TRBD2	TGTGCCACCAGCCTTGGAACTAGCGGTGATTACGAGCAGTACTTC	CATSLGTSGDYEQYF
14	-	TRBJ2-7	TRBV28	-	TGTGCCAGCAGTTTATCTCCAGGGGTTTTCGAGCAGTACTTC	CASSLSPGVFEQYF
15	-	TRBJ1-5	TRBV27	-	TGTGCCAGCAGTTTTGCGGAGCGGAGGAATCAGCCCCAGCATTTT	CASSFAERRNQPQHF
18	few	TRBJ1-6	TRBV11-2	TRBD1	TGTGCCAGCAGCTTAGGGCTTCCAGGACAGGGGCCAGCGACACCCCTCCACTTT	CASSLGLPGQGPATPLHF
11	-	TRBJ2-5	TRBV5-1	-	TGCGCCAGCAGCCTACAAGAGACCCAGTACTTC	CASSLQETQYF
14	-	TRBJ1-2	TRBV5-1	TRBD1	TGCGCCAGCAGCTCCCGACAGGGTGATTATGGCTACACCTTC	CASSSRQGDYGYTF
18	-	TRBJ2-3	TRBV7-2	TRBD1	TGTGCCAGCAGCCAGCCCTTCATCGACAGGGCTAGCACAGATACGCAGTATTTT	CASSQPFIDRASTDTQYF
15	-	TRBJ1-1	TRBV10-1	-	TGCGCCATTTCCGCCTTCGTCAGGGATGGGACTGAAGCTTTCTTT	CAISAFVRDGTEAFF
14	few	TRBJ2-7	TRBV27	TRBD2	TGTGCCAGCAGCCCTTGGACTAGTTCAAACCAGCAGTACTTC	CASSPWTSSNQQYF
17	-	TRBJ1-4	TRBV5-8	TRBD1	TGTGCCAGCAGCCCCTCCCGGGACAGGGGACCTAATGAAAAACTGTTTTTT	CASSPSRDRGPNEKLFF
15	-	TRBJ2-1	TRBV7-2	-	TGTGCCAGCAGCTCTTACAGGGTGGTAGGTAATGAGCAGTTCTTC	CASSSYRVVGNEQFF
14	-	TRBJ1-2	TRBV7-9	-	TGTGCCAGCAGCTTGGGGGGAAGAGACATTGGCTACACCTTC	CASSLGGRDIGYTF
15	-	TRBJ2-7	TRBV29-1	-	TGCAGCGTTGTCCTCAACCGGGACAACAATTACGAGCAGTACTTC	CSVVLNRDNNYEQYF
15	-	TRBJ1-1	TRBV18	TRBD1	TGTGCCAGCTCACCGCCCGACAGGGGGCTCACTGAAGCTTTCTTT	CASSPPDRGLTEAFF
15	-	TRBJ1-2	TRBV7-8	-	TGTGCCAGCAGCGAGAAAACAGGGATCCTCTATGGCTACACCTTC	CASSEKTGILYGYTF
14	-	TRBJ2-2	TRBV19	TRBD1	TGTGCCAGTAGCCCCGGGACAGGGTCCGGGGAGCTGTTTTTT	CASSPGTGSGELFF
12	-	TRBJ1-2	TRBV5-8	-	TGTGCCAGCAGCGGCGAGACTGGTGGCTACACCTTC	CASSGETGGYTF
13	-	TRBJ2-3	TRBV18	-	TGTGCCAGCTCACCGAGACTAACAGATACGCAGTATTTT	CASSPRLTDTQYF
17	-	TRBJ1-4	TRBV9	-	TGTGCCAGCAGCGTAGCTCCTCTACTTACCCCCGGGGAAAAACTGTTTTTT	CASSVAPLLTPGEKLFF
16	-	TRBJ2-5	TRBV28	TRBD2	TGTGCCAGCAGTACACGACTAGCGGCTCCACAAGAGACCCAGTACTTC	CASSTRLAAPQETQYF
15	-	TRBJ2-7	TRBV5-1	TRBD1	TGCGCCAGCAGCACGGACAGGCCGTTGCTCTACGAGCAGTACTTC	CASSTDRPLLYEQYF
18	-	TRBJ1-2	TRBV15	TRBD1	TGTGCCACCAGCAGAGATCGTGGGACAGGACCAGCTAACTATGGCTACACCTTC	CATSRDRGTGPANYGYTF
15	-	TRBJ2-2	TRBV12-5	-	TGTGCTAGTGGTTCAGAAGGGGCGAACACCGGGGAGCTGTTTTTT	CASGSEGANTGELFF
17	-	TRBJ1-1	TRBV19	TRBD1	TGTGCCAGTAGTATCCAGATCGGACAGGCCAAGAACACTGAAGCTTTCTTT	CASSIQIGQAKNTEAFF
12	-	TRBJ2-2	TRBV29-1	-	TGCAGCGTTGACGGTAACACCGGGGAGCTGTTTTTT	CSVDGNTGELFF
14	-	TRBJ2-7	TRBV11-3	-	TGTGCCAGCAGCCCTGGGGCCCTAATTCCCGAGCAGTACTTC	CASSPGALIPEQYF
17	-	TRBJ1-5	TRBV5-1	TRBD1	TGCGCCAGCAGCTTTGGGGATCCGGACAGGGGCAATCAGCCCCAGCATTTT	CASSFGDPDRGNQPQHF
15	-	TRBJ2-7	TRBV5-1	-	TGCGCCAGCAGCCCGGACGGGGGTACTTCTTACGAGCAGTACTTC	CASSPDGGTSYEQYF
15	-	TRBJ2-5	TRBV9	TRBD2	TGTGCCAGCAGCGTATCAGCGGGAGAGGGAGAGACCCAGTACTTC	CASSVSAGEGETQYF
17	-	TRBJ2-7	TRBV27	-	TGTGCCAGCAGTTTTGCCACGGGGCAGGGACAAACCTACGAGCAGTACTTC	CASSFATGQGQTYEQYF
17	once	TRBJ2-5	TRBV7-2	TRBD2	TGTGCCAGCAGCTTACAAGTCGGACTAGCGGAGACCGAGACCCAGTACTTC	CASSLQVGLAETETQYF
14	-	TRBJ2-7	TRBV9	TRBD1	TGTGCCAGCAGCGTAGGGACAGGGTTTGAAGAGCAGTACTTC	CASSVGTGFEEQYF